The 10 T cell receptor beta chains below all came from one sample that was sequenced in a study of blood T cells in healthy people across ages. Through a sample-barcoded 5' primer and a J-beta primer mix, a second PCR was run for 7 to 11 cycles. Each CDR3 protein is one row after TCRdb ran MiXCR on the 5' RACE reads. The data show around 280,000 distinct CDR3 sequences, with 27% seen just once and 25% to 35% held by the top ten. Sequenced material: blood. The source is a woman in her seventies in good health.

J is TRBJ2-3 and V is TRBV29-1, with D hard to call. V shed 4 bases and J shed 4 bases, with 3 bases lying between them. The CDR3 spans 10 residues. The germline CDR1 and CDR2 sequences are SQVTM and ANQGSEA. The CDR3 region is CSVGPDTQYF. For the CDR3, the DNA is TGCAGCGTTGGTCCAGATACGCAGTATTTT.

This clonotype was detected ten times or more. This chain joins TRBV5-1 and TRBJ2-5; D is unresolved. Looked up from germline, CDR1 is SGHRS and CDR2 is YFSETQ. Trimming left V 3 bases short and J 4 bases short, with 7 bases between. CDR3 length equals 12 residues. The CDR3 sequence: CASSSKGETQYF. The DNA for the CDR3 is TGCGCCAGCAGCTCCAAGGGAGAGACCCAGTACTTC.

The CDR3: CASSLAYGPNSPLHF. For the CDR3, the DNA is TGTGCCAGCAGCTTAGCGTATGGACCCAATTCACCCCTCCACTTT. V is TRBV7-9 and J is TRBJ1-6; D is unclear. In germline, CDR1 is SEHNR, CDR2 FQNEAQ (reference sequence). CDR3 length: 15 residues. V was cut by 0 bases and J by 7 bases, with 10 bases left in between. The full variable domain, in which reference TRBV7-9 and TRBJ1-6 provide the parts outside the CDR3, is DTGVSQNPRHKITKRGQNVTFRCDPISEHNRLYWYRQTLGQGPEFLTYFQNEAQLEKSRLLSDRFSAERPKGSFSTLEIQRTEQGDSAMYLCASSLAYGPNSPLHFGNGTRLTVT.

Many counts were recorded for this clonotype. This chain joins TRBV28 and TRBJ2-6, with 7 bases aligning to TRBD2. Per the germline V gene, CDR1 is MDHEN and CDR2 is SYDVKM. This CDR3 has 15 amino acids. With V trimmed by 7 bases and J by 2 bases, 5 bases remained unmatched. The CDR3 spells CASTSGNPGANVLTF. CDR3 bases: TGTGCCAGCACCAGCGGGAATCCTGGGGCCAACGTCCTGACTTTC.

This clonotype was seen a few times. The rearrangement uses TRBV3-1 and TRBJ2-1, with 7 bases aligning to TRBD2. The CDR3 spans 14 residues. Germline V lookup: CDR1 LGHDT, CDR2 YNNKEL (reference sequence). The trim removed 8 bases at V and 8 bases at J, leaving 12 bases unmatched. The CDR3: CASLSRASGDEQFF. In DNA, the CDR3 is TGTGCCAGCCTATCTCGGGCTAGCGGCGATGAGCAGTTCTTC.

This clonotype was seen a few times. CDR3 bases: TGCAGTGCTAGACTGACAGGTATGAACACTGAAGCTTTCTTT. Translation: CSARLTGMNTEAFF. This chain links TRBV20-1 with TRBJ1-1; the D gene is possibly TRBD1 (6 bases). CDR1 is DFQATT and CDR2 is SNEGSKA in the germline V gene (reference sequence). The CDR3 has 14 amino acids. Trimming shortened V by 2 bases and J by 0 bases, and 10 bases separated the two germline ends.

Only a few counts were recorded for this clonotype. The J gene is TRBJ1-1, the V gene TRBV4-2; possibly TRBD1 for D (5 bases). Germline values: CDR1 LGHNA, CDR2 YNFKEQ. V gave up 4 bases and J gave up 1 base, with 16 bases separating them. The length of the CDR3 is 16 residues. CDR3 sequence (DNA): TGTGCCAGCAGCCTAGCTCAGGGCTTCGCGAACACTGAAGCTTTCTTT. It specifies CASSLAQGFANTEAFF.

The J gene is TRBJ2-5, the V gene TRBV6-5, with a weak D call TRBD2 (5 bases). The V end lost 6 bases, the J end lost 2 bases, and 16 bases lay between the germline ends. The CDR3 has 15 amino acids. Germline CDR1 and CDR2: MNHEY and SVGAGI. DNA for the CDR3: TGTGCCAGCAGATACGACTCAACTAGACAAGAGACCCAGTACTTC. Translating it yields CASRYDSTRQETQYF.

The rearrangement links TRBV28 to TRBJ2-1, with TRBD2 identical over 13 bases. The CDR3 extends over 16 amino acids. J gave up 8 bases and V 3 bases, and 7 bases lay outside the gene matches. Germline CDR1 MDHEN, CDR2 SYDVKM. The CDR3 nucleotides read TGTGCCAGCAGTTTTCAAACTAGCGGGAGGGGCGATGAGCAGTTCTTC. It codes for CASSFQTSGRGDEQFF.

This clonotype was observed a handful of times. V and J are TRBV14 and TRBJ2-1; D might be TRBD1 (5 bases). V gave up 1 base and J gave up 9 bases, with 16 bases separating them. CDR3 size: 15 residues. Germline CDR1 reads SGHDN; CDR2 reads FVKESK. CDR3 sequence: CASSQVGVGLVEQFF. The CDR3 DNA is TGTGCCAGCAGCCAAGTAGGGGTAGGGTTAGTTGAGCAGTTCTTC.